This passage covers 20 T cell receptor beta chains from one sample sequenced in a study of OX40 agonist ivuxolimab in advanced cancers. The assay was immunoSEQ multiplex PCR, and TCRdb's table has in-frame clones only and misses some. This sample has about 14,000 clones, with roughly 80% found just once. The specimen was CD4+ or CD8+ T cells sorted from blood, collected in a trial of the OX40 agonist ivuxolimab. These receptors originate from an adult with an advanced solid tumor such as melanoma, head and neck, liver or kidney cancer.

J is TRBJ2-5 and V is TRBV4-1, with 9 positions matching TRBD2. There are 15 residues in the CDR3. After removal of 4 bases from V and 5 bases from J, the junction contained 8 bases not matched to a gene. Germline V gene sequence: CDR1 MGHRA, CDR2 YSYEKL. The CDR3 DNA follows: TGCGCCAGCAGCCGGGTGACTAGCGGTGTTGAGACCCAGTACTTC. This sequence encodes CASSRVTSGVETQYF.

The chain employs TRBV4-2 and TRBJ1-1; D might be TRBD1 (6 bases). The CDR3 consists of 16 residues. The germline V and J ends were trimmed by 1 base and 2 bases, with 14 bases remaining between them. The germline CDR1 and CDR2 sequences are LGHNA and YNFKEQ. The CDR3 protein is CASSQGGDRLNTEAFF. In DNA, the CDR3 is TGTGCCAGCAGCCAAGGGGGTGACAGGCTAAACACTGAAGCTTTCTTT.

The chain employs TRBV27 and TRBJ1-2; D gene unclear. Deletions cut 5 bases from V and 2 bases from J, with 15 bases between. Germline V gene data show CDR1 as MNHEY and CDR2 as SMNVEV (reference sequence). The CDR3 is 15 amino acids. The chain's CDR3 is CASSPEGGWNYGYTF. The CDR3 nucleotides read TGTGCCAGCAGTCCCGAGGGAGGGTGGAACTATGGCTACACCTTC.

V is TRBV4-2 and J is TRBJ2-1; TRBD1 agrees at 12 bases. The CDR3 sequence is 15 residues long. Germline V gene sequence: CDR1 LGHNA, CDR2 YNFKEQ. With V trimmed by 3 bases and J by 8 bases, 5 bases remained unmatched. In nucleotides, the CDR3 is TGTGCCAGCAGCCAGTCGGGACAGGGGGCGCATGAGCAGTTCTTC. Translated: CASSQSGQGAHEQFF.

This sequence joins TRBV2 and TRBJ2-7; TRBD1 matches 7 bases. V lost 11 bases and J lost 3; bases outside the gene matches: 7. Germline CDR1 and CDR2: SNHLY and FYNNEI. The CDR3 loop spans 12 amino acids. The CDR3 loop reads CASQQGNYEQYF. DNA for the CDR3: TGTGCCTCCCAACAGGGGAACTACGAGCAGTACTTC.

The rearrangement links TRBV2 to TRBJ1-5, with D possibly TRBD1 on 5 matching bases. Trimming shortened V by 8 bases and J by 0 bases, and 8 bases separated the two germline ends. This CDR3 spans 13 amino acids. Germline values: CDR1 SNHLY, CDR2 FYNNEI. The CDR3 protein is CASGGGSNQPQHF. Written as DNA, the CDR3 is TGTGCCAGCGGGGGGGGTAGCAATCAGCCCCAGCATTTT. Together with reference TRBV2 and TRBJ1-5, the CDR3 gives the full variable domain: EPEVTQTPSHQVTQMGQEVILRCVPISNHLYFYWYRQILGQKVEFLVSFYNNEISEKSEIFDDQFSVERPDGSNFTLKIRSTKLEDSAMYFCASGGGSNQPQHFGDGTRLSIL.

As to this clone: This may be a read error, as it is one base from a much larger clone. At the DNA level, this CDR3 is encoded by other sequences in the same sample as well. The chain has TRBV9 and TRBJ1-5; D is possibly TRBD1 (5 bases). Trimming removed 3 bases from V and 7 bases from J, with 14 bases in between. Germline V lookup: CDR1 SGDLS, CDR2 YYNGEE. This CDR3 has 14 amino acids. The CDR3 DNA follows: TGTGCCAGCAGCGCCCAGGGAGCAGCCCAGCCCCAGCATTTT. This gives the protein CASSAQGAAQPQHF.

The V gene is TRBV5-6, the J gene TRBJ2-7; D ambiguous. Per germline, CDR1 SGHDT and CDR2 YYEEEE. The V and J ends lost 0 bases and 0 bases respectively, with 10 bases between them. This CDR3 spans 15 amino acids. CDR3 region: CASSLDWMSSYEQYF. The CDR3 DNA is TGTGCCAGCAGCTTGGACTGGATGAGCTCCTACGAGCAGTACTTC.

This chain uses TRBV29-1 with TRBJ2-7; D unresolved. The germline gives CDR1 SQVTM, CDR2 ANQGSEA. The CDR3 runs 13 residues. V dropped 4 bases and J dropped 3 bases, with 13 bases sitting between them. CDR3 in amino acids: CSVGEANGYEQYF. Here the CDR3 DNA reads TGCAGCGTTGGAGAAGCAAATGGCTACGAGCAGTACTTC.

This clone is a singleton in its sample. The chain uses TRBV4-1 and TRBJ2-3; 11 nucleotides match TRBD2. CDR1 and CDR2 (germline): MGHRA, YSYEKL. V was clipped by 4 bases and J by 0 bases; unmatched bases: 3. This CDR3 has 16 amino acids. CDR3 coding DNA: TGCGCCAGCAGCCGGGGACTAGCGGTAAGCACAGATACGCAGTATTTT. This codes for CASSRGLAVSTDTQYF.

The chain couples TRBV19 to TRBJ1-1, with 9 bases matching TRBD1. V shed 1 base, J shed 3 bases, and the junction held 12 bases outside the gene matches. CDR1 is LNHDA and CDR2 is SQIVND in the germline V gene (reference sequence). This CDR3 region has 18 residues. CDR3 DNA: TGTGCCAGTAGTATAGGGAGGGGCCGGGACAGGGAGCACACTGAAGCTTTCTTT. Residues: CASSIGRGRDREHTEAFF.

The CDR3 loop is CASSPAGRTTYEQYF. In DNA form, the CDR3 reads TGTGCCAGTAGTCCGGCGGGACGGACCACCTACGAGCAGTACTTC. The J gene is TRBJ2-7, the V gene TRBV19; TRBD2 is a possible D gene (6 bases). The V end lost 5 bases, the J end lost 2 bases, and 16 bases lay between the germline ends. This CDR3 region has 15 residues. Per the germline V gene, CDR1 is LNHDA and CDR2 is SQIVND (reference sequence).

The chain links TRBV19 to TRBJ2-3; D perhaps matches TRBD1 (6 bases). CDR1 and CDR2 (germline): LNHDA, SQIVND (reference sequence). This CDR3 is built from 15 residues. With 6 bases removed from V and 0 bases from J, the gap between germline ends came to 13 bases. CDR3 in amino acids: CASRIGTLSTDTQYF. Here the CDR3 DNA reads TGTGCCAGTAGAATTGGGACACTCAGCACAGATACGCAGTATTTT.

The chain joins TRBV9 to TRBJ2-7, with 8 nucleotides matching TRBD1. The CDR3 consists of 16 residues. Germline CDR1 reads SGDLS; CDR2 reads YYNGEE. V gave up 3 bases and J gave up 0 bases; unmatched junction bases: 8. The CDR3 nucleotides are TGTGCCAGCAGCGACGCTCCGGGACAGGTCTCCTACGAGCAGTACTTC. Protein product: CASSDAPGQVSYEQYF.

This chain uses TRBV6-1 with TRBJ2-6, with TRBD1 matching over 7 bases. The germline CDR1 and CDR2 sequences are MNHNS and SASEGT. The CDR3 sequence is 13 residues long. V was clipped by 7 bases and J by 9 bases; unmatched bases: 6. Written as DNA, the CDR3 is TGTGCCAGCAAAGCCGGGACAGACAACGTCCTGACTTTC. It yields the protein CASKAGTDNVLTF.

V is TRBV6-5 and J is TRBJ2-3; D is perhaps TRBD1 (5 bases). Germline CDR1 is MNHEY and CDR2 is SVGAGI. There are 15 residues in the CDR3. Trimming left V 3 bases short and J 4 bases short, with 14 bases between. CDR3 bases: TGTGCCAGCAGTTATGAACCCCCAGGGTCAGATACGCAGTATTTT. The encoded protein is CASSYEPPGSDTQYF.

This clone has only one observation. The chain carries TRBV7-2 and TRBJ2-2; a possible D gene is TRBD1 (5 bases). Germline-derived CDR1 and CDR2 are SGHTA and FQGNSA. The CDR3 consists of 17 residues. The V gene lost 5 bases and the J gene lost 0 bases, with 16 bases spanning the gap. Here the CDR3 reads CASSREWGGSNTGELFF. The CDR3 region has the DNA TGTGCCAGCAGCCGTGAGTGGGGCGGATCGAACACCGGGGAGCTGTTTTTT.

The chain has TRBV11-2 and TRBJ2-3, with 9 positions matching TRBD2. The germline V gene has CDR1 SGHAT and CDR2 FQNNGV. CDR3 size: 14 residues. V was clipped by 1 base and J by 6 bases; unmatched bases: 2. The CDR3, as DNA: TGTGCCAGCAGCTTAGTGGCGGGGGGGGATACGCAGTATTTT. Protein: CASSLVAGGDTQYF.

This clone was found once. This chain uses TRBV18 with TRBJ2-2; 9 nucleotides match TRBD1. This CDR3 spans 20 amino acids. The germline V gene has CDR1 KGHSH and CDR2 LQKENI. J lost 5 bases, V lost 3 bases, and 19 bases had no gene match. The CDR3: CASSPSFGQGTIGGTGELFF. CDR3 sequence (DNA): TGTGCCAGCTCACCTTCCTTTGGACAGGGGACGATCGGAGGGACCGGGGAGCTGTTTTTT. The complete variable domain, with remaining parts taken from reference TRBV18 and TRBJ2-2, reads NAGVMQNPRHLVRRRGQEARLRCSPMKGHSHVYWYRQLPEEGLKFMVYLQKENIIDESGMPKERFSAEFPKEGPSILRIQQVVRGDSAAYFCASSPSFGQGTIGGTGELFFGEGSRLTVL.

This chain's CDR3 is CASSSPSGRPHEQYF. CDR3 bases: TGTGCCAGCAGTTCCCCGAGCGGGAGGCCCCACGAGCAGTACTTC. The chain combines TRBV28 with TRBJ2-7; the match to TRBD2 covers 9 bases. Per the germline V gene, CDR1 is MDHEN and CDR2 is SYDVKM. The ends lost 4 bases at V and 5 bases at J; junction bases unmatched: 9. This CDR3 comprises 15 residues.